This is a list of T cell receptor beta chains from one sample in a study of OX40 agonist ivuxolimab in advanced cancers. Produced via immunoSEQ multiplex PCR; TCRdb's table is partial and in-frame only. Among approximately 77,000 clones listed, more than 80% were seen once. The specimen was CD4+ or CD8+ T cells sorted from blood, collected in a trial of the OX40 agonist ivuxolimab. All receptors come from an adult with an advanced solid tumor such as melanoma, head and neck, liver or kidney cancer. CDR3s include the opening cysteine and the closing phenylalanine or tryptophan.

v_call,j_call,cdr3_aa
TRBV30,TRBJ1-3,CAWKRDRNSGNTIYF
TRBV7-3,TRBJ2-3,CASSSSPSGGADTQYF
TRBV7-2,TRBJ2-5,CASSYDGRHREQYF
TRBV9,TRBJ2-5,CASSPTGGLETQYF
TRBV29-1,TRBJ2-7,CSVRASQGEQYF
TRBV13,TRBJ2-1,CASSFRDSNSYNEQFF
TRBV6-5,TRBJ2-7,CASSSDREQYF
TRBV27,TRBJ1-1,CASSSTRTENTEAFF
TRBV10-2,TRBJ1-2,CASSAGGRTYGYTF
TRBV6-6,TRBJ2-1,CASSWRRATNEQFF
TRBV11-2,TRBJ2-7,CASSLVSYEQYF
TRBV28,TRBJ1-6,CASRTGSSYNSPLHF
TRBV30,TRBJ1-3,CAWKGGTNTIYF
TRBV9,TRBJ1-1,CASSVAAGNTEAFF
TRBV10-3,TRBJ2-1,CAISEGGDRRGGEQFF
TRBV21-1,TRBJ2-1,CAGGLTEAEIFNEQFF
TRBV10-1,TRBJ2-1,CASGGGRAKNEQFF